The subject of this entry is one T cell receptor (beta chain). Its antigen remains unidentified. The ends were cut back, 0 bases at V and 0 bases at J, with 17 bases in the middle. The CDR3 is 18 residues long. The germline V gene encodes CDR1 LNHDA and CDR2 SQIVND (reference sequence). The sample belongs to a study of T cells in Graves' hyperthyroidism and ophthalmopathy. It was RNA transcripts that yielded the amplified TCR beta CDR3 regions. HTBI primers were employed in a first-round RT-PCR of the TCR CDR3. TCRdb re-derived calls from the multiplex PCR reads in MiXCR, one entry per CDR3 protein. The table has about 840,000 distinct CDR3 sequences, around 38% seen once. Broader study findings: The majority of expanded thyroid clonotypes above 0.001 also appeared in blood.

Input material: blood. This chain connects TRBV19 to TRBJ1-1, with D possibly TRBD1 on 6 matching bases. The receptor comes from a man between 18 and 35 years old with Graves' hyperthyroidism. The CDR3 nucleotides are TGTGCCAGTAGTATAGATATTTCCAGGGGCTTAATGAACACTGAAGCTTTCTTT. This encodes CASSIDISRGLMNTEAFF. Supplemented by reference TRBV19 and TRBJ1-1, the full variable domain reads DGGITQSPKYLFRKEGQNVTLSCEQNLNHDAMYWYRQDPGQGLRLIYYSQIVNDFQKGDIAEGYSVSREKKESFPLTVTSAQKNPTAFYLCASSIDISRGLMNTEAFFGQGTRLTVV.